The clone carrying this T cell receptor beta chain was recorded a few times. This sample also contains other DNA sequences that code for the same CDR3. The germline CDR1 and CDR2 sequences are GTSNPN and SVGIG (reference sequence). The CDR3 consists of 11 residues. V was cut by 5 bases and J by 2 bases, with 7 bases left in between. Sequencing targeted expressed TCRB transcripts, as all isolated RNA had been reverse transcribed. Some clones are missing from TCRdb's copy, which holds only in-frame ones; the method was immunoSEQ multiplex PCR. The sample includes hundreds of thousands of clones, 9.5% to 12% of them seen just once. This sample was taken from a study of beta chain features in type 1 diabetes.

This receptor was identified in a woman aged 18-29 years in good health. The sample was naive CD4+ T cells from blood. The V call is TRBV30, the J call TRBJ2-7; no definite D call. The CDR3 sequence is CAWGRAYEQYF. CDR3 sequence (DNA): TGTGCCTGGGGTCGGGCCTACGAGCAGTACTTC.